This TCR beta chain was sequenced in a study of OX40 agonist ivuxolimab in advanced cancers. Study at large: Hepatocellular carcinoma, melanoma, renal cell or head and neck cancer occurred in dose-escalation patients. From 23 to 79 years was the age range, with a mean of roughly 59 years, and about 83% were male. General study points: Partial responders receiving 0.1-3.0 mg/kg showed among the lowest clonal expansion.

The length of the CDR3 is 15 residues. Trimming took 5 bases from V and 7 from J; bases not matched to a gene: 9. The germline CDR1 and CDR2 sequences are LGHNA and YSLEER. Assay used: immunoSEQ multiplex PCR; TCRdb lists only in-frame clones, some missing. The sample includes under 50,000 clones, about nine tenths of them seen just once. Remarks on this clone: What it binds is not known.

The TCR sequence derives from an adult with an advanced solid tumor such as melanoma, head and neck, liver or kidney cancer. V is TRBV4-3 and J is TRBJ2-1, with TRBD1 matching over 9 bases. Sequences were derived from CD4+ or CD8+ T cells sorted from blood, sampled in a trial of the OX40 agonist ivuxolimab. The CDR3 DNA follows: TGCGCCAGCAGCAACGGACAGGGGATGTCAAATGAGCAGTTCTTC. Protein product: CASSNGQGMSNEQFF.